These T cell receptor beta chains were read from a single sample in a study of T cells in Graves' hyperthyroidism and ophthalmopathy. TCRdb processed the multiplex PCR reads anew with MiXCR; each CDR3 protein has one entry. The table lists 300,000 to 450,000 distinct CDR3 sequences, about 15% of them singletons. What was sequenced was blood. The receptor source for this set is a woman in her sixties or seventies with Graves' hyperthyroidism. CDR3s include the opening cysteine and the closing phenylalanine or tryptophan. D genes are given only for firm matches. For some rows the clone size is stated as once, few or many, or as a class when expanded; others skip it.

D gene: TRBD2
clone size: many
J gene: TRBJ2-1
V gene: TRBV7-9
CDR3 DNA: TGTGCCAGCAGGCCTCTAGCGGGAGGGGACAATGAGCAGTTCTTC
CDR3 protein: CASRPLAGGDNEQFF

D gene: TRBD2
clone size: -
J gene: TRBJ2-7
V gene: TRBV3-1
CDR3 DNA: TGTGCCAGCAGCCCTCGAGGACTAGCTTACGAGCAGTACTTC
CDR3 protein: CASSPRGLAYEQYF

D gene: TRBD1
clone size: few
J gene: TRBJ1-6
V gene: TRBV7-9
CDR3 DNA: TGTGCCAGCAGCCTAAAGACAGGGGGCCGTTCACCCCTCCACTTT
CDR3 protein: CASSLKTGGRSPLHF

D gene: -
clone size: many
J gene: TRBJ2-7
V gene: TRBV3-1
CDR3 DNA: TGTGCCAGCAGCCAAGAGTCTTACGAGCAGTACTTC
CDR3 protein: CASSQESYEQYF

D gene: -
clone size: -
J gene: TRBJ1-5
V gene: TRBV18
CDR3 DNA: TGTGCCAGCTCCCAACAGGGTCCCCCCCAGCCCCAGCATTTT
CDR3 protein: CASSQQGPPQPQHF

D gene: -
clone size: many
J gene: TRBJ2-3
V gene: TRBV5-1
CDR3 DNA: TGCGCCAGCAGCTCATCGGGGGACAGCACAGATACGCAGTATTTT
CDR3 protein: CASSSSGDSTDTQYF

D gene: TRBD2
clone size: few
J gene: TRBJ2-1
V gene: TRBV10-3
CDR3 DNA: TGTGCCATCAGTGAGGGGCTAGCGGGAGGGCCAGGCAATGAGCAGTTCTTC
CDR3 protein: CAISEGLAGGPGNEQFF

D gene: -
clone size: few
J gene: TRBJ2-3
V gene: TRBV30
CDR3 DNA: TGTGCCTGGAATCTAGGGAGTGACACAGATACGCAGTATTTT
CDR3 protein: CAWNLGSDTDTQYF

D gene: -
clone size: few
J gene: TRBJ1-6
V gene: TRBV15
CDR3 DNA: TGTGCCACCAGCAGAGCGAAGGGTAGCAATTCACCCCTCCACTTT
CDR3 protein: CATSRAKGSNSPLHF

D gene: TRBD1
clone size: -
J gene: TRBJ1-4
V gene: TRBV9
CDR3 DNA: TGTGCCAGCAGCCCGCGACAGGGGGCGAGGAATGAAAAACTGTTTTTT
CDR3 protein: CASSPRQGARNEKLFF

D gene: -
clone size: -
J gene: TRBJ2-5
V gene: TRBV6-1
CDR3 DNA: TGTGCCAGCAGTGAGGGGCTAGGTCAAGAGACCCAGTACTTC
CDR3 protein: CASSEGLGQETQYF

D gene: -
clone size: many
J gene: TRBJ1-5
V gene: TRBV5-1
CDR3 DNA: TGCGCCAGCAGCTTGTACGGAGACCCCAATCAGCCCCAGCATTTT
CDR3 protein: CASSLYGDPNQPQHF

D gene: -
clone size: many
J gene: TRBJ1-6
V gene: TRBV18
CDR3 DNA: TGTGCCAGCTCACCGTTGGGCGAGGTTGGTTCACCCCTCCACTTT
CDR3 protein: CASSPLGEVGSPLHF

D gene: TRBD1
clone size: many
J gene: TRBJ2-5
V gene: TRBV5-1
CDR3 DNA: TGCGCCAGCAGCCCAGGACAGGGGGCTTTGGAGACCCAGTACTTC
CDR3 protein: CASSPGQGALETQYF

D gene: TRBD2
clone size: few
J gene: TRBJ2-7
V gene: TRBV18
CDR3 DNA: TGTGCCAGCTCACTGCGGGAGGTTCCTACCTACGAGCAGTACTTC
CDR3 protein: CASSLREVPTYEQYF

D gene: TRBD2
clone size: many
J gene: TRBJ2-7
V gene: TRBV10-3
CDR3 DNA: TGTGCCATCACCTCAACGGGAGGGAAAGAGCAGTACTTC
CDR3 protein: CAITSTGGKEQYF

D gene: -
clone size: -
J gene: TRBJ2-1
V gene: TRBV20-1
CDR3 DNA: TGCAGTGCTAAAAAGAAAAGCTCCTACAATGAGCAGTTCTTC
CDR3 protein: CSAKKKSSYNEQFF

D gene: -
clone size: -
J gene: TRBJ1-2
V gene: TRBV7-8
CDR3 DNA: TGTGCCAGCAGCCCCGGACCAGGGAGTGGCTACACCTTC
CDR3 protein: CASSPGPGSGYTF

D gene: -
clone size: few
J gene: TRBJ2-7
V gene: TRBV9
CDR3 DNA: TGTGCCAGCAGCGTAGATAACTCCTACGAGCAGTACTTC
CDR3 protein: CASSVDNSYEQYF

D gene: -
clone size: -
J gene: TRBJ2-1
V gene: TRBV11-2
CDR3 DNA: TGTGCCAGCAGCTTAGCCGCTTTTACGTTTAGCTCCCATGACAATGAGCAGTTCTTC
CDR3 protein: CASSLAAFTFSSHDNEQFF

D gene: -
clone size: many
J gene: TRBJ2-5
V gene: TRBV6-5
CDR3 DNA: TGTGCCAGCAGTTACGGCACGGGCAGGCTCCAAGAGACCCAGTACTTC
CDR3 protein: CASSYGTGRLQETQYF

D gene: TRBD2
clone size: many
J gene: TRBJ2-5
V gene: TRBV2
CDR3 DNA: TGTGCCAGCAGCGGACTAGCGGGAGGGACCCAGTACTTC
CDR3 protein: CASSGLAGGTQYF

D gene: -
clone size: -
J gene: TRBJ1-2
V gene: TRBV13
CDR3 DNA: TGTGCCAGCGCTCCTGGGTCGGCCCCTCGGTATGGCTACACCTTC
CDR3 protein: CASAPGSAPRYGYTF

D gene: -
clone size: many
J gene: TRBJ2-7
V gene: TRBV15
CDR3 DNA: TGTGCCACCAGCAGAGACCGGAGTCGGTACGAGCAGTACTTC
CDR3 protein: CATSRDRSRYEQYF

D gene: -
clone size: -
J gene: TRBJ1-2
V gene: TRBV6-1
CDR3 DNA: TGTGCCAGCAAGGAGGGAAACTATGGCTACACCTTC
CDR3 protein: CASKEGNYGYTF

D gene: -
clone size: many
J gene: TRBJ2-3
V gene: TRBV7-2
CDR3 DNA: TGTGCCAGCAGACTACCGATTAGCACAGATACGCAGTATTTT
CDR3 protein: CASRLPISTDTQYF

D gene: TRBD1
clone size: many
J gene: TRBJ1-2
V gene: TRBV27
CDR3 DNA: TGTGCCAGCAGTGATGGGGGACAGAACTATGGCTACACCTTC
CDR3 protein: CASSDGGQNYGYTF

D gene: TRBD2
clone size: -
J gene: TRBJ2-5
V gene: TRBV11-2
CDR3 DNA: TGTGCCAGCAGCTTAGCGACTAGCGCAGAGACCCAGTACTTC
CDR3 protein: CASSLATSAETQYF

D gene: -
clone size: many
J gene: TRBJ1-5
V gene: TRBV7-2
CDR3 DNA: TGTGCCAGCAGCTTCGGACAAACTTACAATCAGCCCCAGCATTTT
CDR3 protein: CASSFGQTYNQPQHF

D gene: -
clone size: -
J gene: TRBJ2-1
V gene: TRBV20-1
CDR3 DNA: TGCAGTGCTAACGATGAGCAGTTCTTC
CDR3 protein: CSANDEQFF

D gene: TRBD2
clone size: many
J gene: TRBJ2-3
V gene: TRBV7-3
CDR3 DNA: TGTGCCAGCAGCTTAGAGGGACTAGCGGGAGCGGCGCAGTATTTT
CDR3 protein: CASSLEGLAGAAQYF

D gene: -
clone size: few
J gene: TRBJ2-1
V gene: TRBV7-9
CDR3 DNA: TGTGCCAGCAGCTTAGGAGCGGGCCTCTCCTACAATGAGCAGTTCTTC
CDR3 protein: CASSLGAGLSYNEQFF